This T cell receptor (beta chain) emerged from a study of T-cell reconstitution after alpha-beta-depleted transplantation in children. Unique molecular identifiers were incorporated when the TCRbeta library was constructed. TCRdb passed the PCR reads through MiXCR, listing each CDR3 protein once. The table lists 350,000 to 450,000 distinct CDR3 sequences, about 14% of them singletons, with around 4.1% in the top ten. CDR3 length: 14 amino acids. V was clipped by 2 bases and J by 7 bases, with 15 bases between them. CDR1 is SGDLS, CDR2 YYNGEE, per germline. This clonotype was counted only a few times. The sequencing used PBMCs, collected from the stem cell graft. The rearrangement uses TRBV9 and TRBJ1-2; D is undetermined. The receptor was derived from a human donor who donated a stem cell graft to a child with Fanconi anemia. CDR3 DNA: TGTGCCAGCAGCGTTACGACACAGTCCACTGGCTACACCTTC. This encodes CASSVTTQSTGYTF.